The sample holds a few counts of the clone carrying this TCR beta chain. This sample is drawn from a study of blood T cell repertoires in COVID-19. Germline CDR1 and CDR2: GTSNPN and SVGIG (reference sequence). V was shortened by 0 bases and J by 6 bases, with 6 bases between the two germline ends. This CDR3 comprises 12 residues. Under the authors' procedure: Amplification of reference gene primers provided the estimated nucleated cell counts. The repertoire was sequenced with immunoSEQ multiplex PCR; TCRdb's copy has only in-frame clones and lacks some. V, J and clone size were drawn from that table, and D and trimming were deduced from the DNA. The profile shows 180,000 or so clones, 88% of them singletons.

The receptor comes from a man between 18 and 35 years old with active or convalescent COVID-19. The chain links TRBV30 to TRBJ1-5; no clear D. Sequencing was done on a sample of peripheral blood. Here the CDR3 DNA reads TGTGCCTGGAGTGTACCCGGTCAGCCCCAGCATTTT. This gives the protein CAWSVPGQPQHF.